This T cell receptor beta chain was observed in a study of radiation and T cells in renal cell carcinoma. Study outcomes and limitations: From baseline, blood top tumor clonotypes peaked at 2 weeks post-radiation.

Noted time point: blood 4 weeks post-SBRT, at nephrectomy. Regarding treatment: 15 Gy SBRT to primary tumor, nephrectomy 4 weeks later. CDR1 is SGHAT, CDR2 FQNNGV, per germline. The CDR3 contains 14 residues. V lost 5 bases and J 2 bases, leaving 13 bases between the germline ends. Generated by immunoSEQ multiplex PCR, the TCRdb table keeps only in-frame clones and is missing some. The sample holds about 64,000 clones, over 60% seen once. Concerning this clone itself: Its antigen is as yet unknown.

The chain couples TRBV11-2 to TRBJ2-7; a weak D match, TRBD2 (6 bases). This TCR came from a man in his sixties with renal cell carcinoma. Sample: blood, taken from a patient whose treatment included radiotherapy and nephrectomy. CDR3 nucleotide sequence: TGTGCCAGCAGCACCGCTAGCGTCCCCTACGAGCAGTACTTC. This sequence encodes CASSTASVPYEQYF.